This T cell receptor beta chain was documented in a study of T-cell memory formation after mild COVID-19. In the study overall: In these data, TCR clusters were largely donor specific.

TCRdb ran MiXCR on the 5' RACE reads and lists one entry per CDR3 protein. The sample has 29,000 or so distinct CDR3 sequences; around 12% are singletons. The J segment lost 4 bases and the V segment lost 5 bases, leaving 13 bases of the junction unmatched. The CDR3 contains 17 residues. The germline V gene encodes CDR1 SGHVS and CDR2 FQNEAQ. This clonotype was found many times. Its target is not known. Study outcomes and limitations: There were some responding clones in pre-infection memory, which suggested that cross-reactive memory had joined. Clones contracting day 15 to 85 were balanced CD4/CD8; later expanders leaned CD4+. Most CD4+ clones that shrank were in CM and EM, while CD8+ ones turned up in EMRA.

The sample consisted of PBMCs or a T cell subset sorted from them (not recorded which). The V gene is TRBV7-8, the J gene TRBJ2-5; 10 nucleotides agree with TRBD1. This receptor was identified in an adult woman who had mild COVID-19 (a few samples of this study predate the infection). Cell type and time point are not known. DNA for the CDR3: TGTGCCAGCAGCCCGAACCTTCGACAGGGGGCAGGAGAGACCCAGTACTTC. Residues: CASSPNLRQGAGETQYF.